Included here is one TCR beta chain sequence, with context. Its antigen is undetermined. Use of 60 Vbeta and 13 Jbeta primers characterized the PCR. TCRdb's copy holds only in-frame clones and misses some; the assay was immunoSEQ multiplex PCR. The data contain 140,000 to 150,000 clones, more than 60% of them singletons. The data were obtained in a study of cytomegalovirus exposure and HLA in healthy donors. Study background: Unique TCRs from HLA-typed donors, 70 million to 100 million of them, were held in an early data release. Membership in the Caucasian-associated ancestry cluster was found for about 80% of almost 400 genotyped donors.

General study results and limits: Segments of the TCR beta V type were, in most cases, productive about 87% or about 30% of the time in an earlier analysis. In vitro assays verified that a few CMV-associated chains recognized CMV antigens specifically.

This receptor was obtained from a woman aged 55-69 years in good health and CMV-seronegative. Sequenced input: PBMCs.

CDR3 DNA: TGTGCCAGCAGCCTCGACAGGGGGACTGAAGCTTTCTTT. It specifies CASSLDRGTEAFF. V gene TRBV14 combines with J gene TRBJ1-1; TRBD1 agrees at 9 bases. This CDR3 is built from 13 residues. CDR1 and CDR2 (germline): SGHDN, FVKESK. V was clipped by 4 bases and J by 5 bases; unmatched bases: 2.